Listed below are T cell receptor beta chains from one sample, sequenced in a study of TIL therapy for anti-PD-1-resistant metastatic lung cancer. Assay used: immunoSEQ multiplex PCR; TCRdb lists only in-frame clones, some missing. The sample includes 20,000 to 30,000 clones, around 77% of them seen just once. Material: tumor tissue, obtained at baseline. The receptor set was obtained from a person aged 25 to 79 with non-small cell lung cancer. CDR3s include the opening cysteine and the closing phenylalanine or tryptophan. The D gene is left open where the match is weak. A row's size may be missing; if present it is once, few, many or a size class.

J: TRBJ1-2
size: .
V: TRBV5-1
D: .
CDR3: CASSLDSYGYTF
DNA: TGCGCCAGCAGCTTGGACAGCTATGGCTACACCTTC

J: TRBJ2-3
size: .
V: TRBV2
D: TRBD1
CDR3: CASSERQGGTDTQYF
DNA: TGTGCCAGCAGTGAAAGACAGGGCGGCACAGATACGCAGTATTTT

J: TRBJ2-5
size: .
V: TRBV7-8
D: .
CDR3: CASSRRQGEQETQYF
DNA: TGTGCCAGCAGCCGCCGGCAGGGTGAGCAAGAGACCCAGTACTTC

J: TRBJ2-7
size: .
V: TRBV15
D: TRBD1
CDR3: CATSKRGQGYEQYF
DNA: TGTGCCACCAGTAAGCGGGGACAGGGATACGAGCAGTACTTC

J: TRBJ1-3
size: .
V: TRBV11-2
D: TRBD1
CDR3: CASSLRGQGQLSGNTIYF
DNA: TGTGCCAGCAGCCTCCGGGGTCAGGGACAGCTCTCTGGAAACACCATATATTTT

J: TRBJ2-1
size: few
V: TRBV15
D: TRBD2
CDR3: CATSRDYGGGANEQFF
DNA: TGTGCCACCAGCAGAGATTACGGCGGGGGGGCCAATGAGCAGTTCTTC

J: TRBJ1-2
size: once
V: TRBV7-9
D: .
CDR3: CASSLGDFYGYTF
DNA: TGTGCCAGCAGCTTAGGGGACTTCTATGGCTACACCTTC

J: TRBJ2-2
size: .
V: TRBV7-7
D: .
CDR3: CASSLAGTGELFF
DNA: TGTGCTAGCAGCTTAGCCGGCACCGGGGAGCTGTTTTTT

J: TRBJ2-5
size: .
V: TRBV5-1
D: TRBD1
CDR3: CASSLGTGAMGTQYF
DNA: TGCGCCAGCAGCTTGGGGACAGGGGCTATGGGGACCCAGTACTTC

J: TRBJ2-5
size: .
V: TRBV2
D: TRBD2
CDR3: CASNPSSGAQETQYF
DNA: TGTGCCAGCAACCCCTCTAGCGGGGCCCAAGAGACCCAGTACTTC

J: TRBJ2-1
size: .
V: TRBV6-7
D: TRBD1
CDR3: CASSYWDRGRNEQFF
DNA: TGTGCCAGCAGTTATTGGGACAGGGGGCGAAATGAGCAGTTCTTC

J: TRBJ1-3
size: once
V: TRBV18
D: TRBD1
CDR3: CASSPNYRDSSGNTIYF
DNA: TGTGCCAGCTCACCAAATTACCGGGACAGCTCTGGAAACACCATATATTTT

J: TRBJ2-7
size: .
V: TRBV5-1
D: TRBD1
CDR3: CASSLDRGFSEQYF
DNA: TGCGCCAGCAGCTTGGACAGGGGATTTAGCGAGCAGTACTTC

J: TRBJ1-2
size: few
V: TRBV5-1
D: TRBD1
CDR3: CASSPPSQGVGDTF
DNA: TGCGCCAGCAGCCCACCGTCACAGGGGGTTGGGGACACCTTC

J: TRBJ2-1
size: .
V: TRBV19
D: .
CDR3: CASSTASGQHNEQFF
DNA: TGTGCCAGTAGTACTGCCTCCGGACAGCACAATGAGCAGTTCTTC

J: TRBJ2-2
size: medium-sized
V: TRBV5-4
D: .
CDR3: CASSFPGGTGELFF
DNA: TGTGCCAGCAGCTTCCCCGGGGGCACCGGGGAGCTGTTTTTT

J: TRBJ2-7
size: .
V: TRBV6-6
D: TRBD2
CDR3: CASSYGLADVSEQYF
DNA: TGTGCCAGCAGTTACGGACTAGCCGATGTTAGCGAGCAGTACTTC

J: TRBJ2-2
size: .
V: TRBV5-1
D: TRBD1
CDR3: CASSPRQGGNTGELFF
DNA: TGCGCCAGCAGCCCAAGACAGGGGGGGAACACCGGGGAGCTGTTTTTT

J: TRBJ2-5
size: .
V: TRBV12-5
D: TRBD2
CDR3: CASGLGLAAVSRDTQYF
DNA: TGTGCTAGTGGTTTGGGCCTAGCGGCGGTGTCCCGGGACACCCAGTACTTC

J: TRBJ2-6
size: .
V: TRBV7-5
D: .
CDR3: CARMISRQSRANVLTF
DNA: TGTGCCAGAATGATAAGTAGACAAAGTCGGGCCAACGTCCTGACTTTC

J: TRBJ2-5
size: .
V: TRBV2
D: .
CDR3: CASSRQPETQYF
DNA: TGTGCCAGCAGCAGACAGCCGGAGACCCAGTACTTC

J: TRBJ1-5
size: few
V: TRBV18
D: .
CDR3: CASSPQVDQPQHF
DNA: TGTGCCAGCTCACCACAGGTGGATCAGCCCCAGCATTTT

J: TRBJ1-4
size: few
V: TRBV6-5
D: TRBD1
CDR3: CASSRGTANEKLFF
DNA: TGTGCCAGCAGTAGGGGGACAGCTAATGAAAAACTGTTTTTT

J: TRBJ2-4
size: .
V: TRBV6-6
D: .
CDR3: CASSHGGFGNIQYF
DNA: TGTGCCAGCAGTCACGGGGGATTTGGAAACATTCAGTACTTC

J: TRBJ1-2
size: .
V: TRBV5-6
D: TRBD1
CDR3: CASSPKPQGAYGYTF
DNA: TGTGCCAGCAGCCCTAAACCACAGGGGGCCTACGGCTACACCTTC

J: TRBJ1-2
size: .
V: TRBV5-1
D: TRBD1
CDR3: CASSPTSGQPLGTF
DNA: TGCGCCAGCAGCCCCACTTCGGGACAGCCCCTGGGGACCTTC

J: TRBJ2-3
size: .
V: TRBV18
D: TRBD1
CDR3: CASSPLFGQGASDTQYF
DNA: TGTGCCAGCTCACCTTTATTTGGACAGGGGGCCTCAGATACGCAGTATTTT

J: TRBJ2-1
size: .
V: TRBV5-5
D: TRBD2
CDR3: CASSLGKLTSGGPYNEQFF
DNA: TGTGCCAGCAGCTTGGGTAAACTTACTAGCGGGGGGCCCTACAATGAGCAGTTCTTC

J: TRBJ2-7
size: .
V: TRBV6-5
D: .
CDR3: CASRRFRGEQYF
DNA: TGTGCCAGCAGGCGGTTTAGAGGCGAGCAGTACTTC

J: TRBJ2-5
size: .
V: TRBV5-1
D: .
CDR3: CASSSRAGETQYF
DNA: TGCGCCAGCAGCTCACGGGCAGGGGAGACCCAGTACTTC

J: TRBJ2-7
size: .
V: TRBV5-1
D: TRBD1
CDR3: CASSERAGQGEYEQYF
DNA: TGCGCCAGCAGCGAGAGGGCGGGACAGGGGGAATACGAGCAGTACTTC

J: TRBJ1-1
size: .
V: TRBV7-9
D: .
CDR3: CASSSIGGTLNTEAFF
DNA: TGTGCCAGCAGCTCCATTGGGGGCACCCTGAACACTGAAGCTTTCTTT

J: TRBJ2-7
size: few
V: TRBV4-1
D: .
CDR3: CASSPTGFYEQYF
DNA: TGCGCCAGCAGCCCTACAGGATTCTACGAGCAGTACTTC